These T cell receptor beta chains were read from a single sample in a study of PD-1 blockade in classical Hodgkin lymphoma. Using immunoSEQ multiplex PCR, the repertoire was profiled, and TCRdb retains in-frame clones only, with some absent. The data contain fewer than 40,000 clones, approximately 90% of them singletons. The sequencing input was CD4+ T cells from blood. The receptors here all came from a human donor with classical Hodgkin lymphoma. CDR3s include the opening cysteine and the closing phenylalanine or tryptophan. The D gene is left open where the match is weak. Rows give clone size only sometimes, using once, few, many, or a class for an expanded clone.

-,-,TRBJ1-2,TRBV7-9,CASSLAQTSNYGYTF,TGTGCCAGCAGCTTAGCTCAGACTAGCAACTATGGCTACACCTTC
-,-,TRBJ1-2,TRBV5-6,CASSPSSYRGYTF,TGTGCCAGCAGCCCAAGTTCCTATCGCGGCTACACCTTC
-,-,TRBJ1-5,TRBV4-2,CASSQESGQPQHF,TGTGCCAGCAGCCAAGAGTCCGGTCAGCCCCAGCATTTT
TRBD2,once,TRBJ2-2,TRBV5-4,CASSYAGGNTGELFF,TGTGCCAGCAGCTACGCGGGGGGGAATACCGGGGAGCTGTTTTTT
TRBD1,-,TRBJ1-2,TRBV6-5,CASRDRGLNGYTF,TGTGCCAGCAGAGACAGGGGATTAAATGGCTACACCTTC
-,-,TRBJ1-3,TRBV7-9,CASSPEAVGNTIYF,TGTGCCAGCAGCCCCGAAGCAGTTGGAAACACCATATATTTT
TRBD1,-,TRBJ1-2,TRBV18,CASSPVSGQGFGYTF,TGTGCCAGCTCACCAGTTTCCGGACAGGGGTTTGGCTACACCTTC
-,-,TRBJ2-2,TRBV5-4,CASKTTTYGTGELFF,TGTGCCAGCAAGACTACTACATATGGCACCGGGGAGCTGTTTTTT
-,-,TRBJ1-3,TRBV28,CASSLIYGGPSGNTIYF,TGTGCCAGCAGTTTAATTTATGGGGGCCCCTCTGGAAACACCATATATTTT
-,-,TRBJ2-7,TRBV6-5,CASRSLGRNPWEQYF,TGTGCCAGCAGGTCCCTCGGACGAAACCCGTGGGAGCAGTACTTC
TRBD1,-,TRBJ1-2,TRBV19,CASSLQGGYGYTF,TGTGCCAGCTCACTACAGGGGGGCTATGGCTACACCTTC
TRBD2,-,TRBJ2-2,TRBV10-3,CAISVSRLAGNTGELFF,TGTGCCATCAGCGTATCAAGACTAGCGGGAAACACCGGGGAGCTGTTTTTT
-,-,TRBJ1-1,TRBV11-2,CASSSNRERHTEAFF,TGTGCCAGCAGCTCAAACAGGGAGCGGCACACTGAAGCTTTCTTT
TRBD1,once,TRBJ2-2,TRBV6-5,CASSSTGVGGELFF,TGTGCCAGCAGTTCTACAGGGGTTGGCGGGGAGCTGTTTTTT
-,-,TRBJ2-3,TRBV5-6,CASSLKNVEYF,TGTGCCAGCAGCTTGAAGAATGTGGAGTATTTT
TRBD1,-,TRBJ2-2,TRBV29-1,CSAGTGSAGELFF,TGCAGCGCGGGGACAGGGAGCGCCGGGGAGCTGTTTTTT
TRBD1,-,TRBJ1-1,TRBV5-5,CASSWRGQNTEAFF,TGTGCCAGCAGCTGGAGGGGGCAGAACACTGAAGCTTTCTTT
TRBD2,once,TRBJ2-7,TRBV7-2,CASSFRLAGAREQYF,TGTGCCAGCAGCTTCCGACTAGCGGGAGCTCGGGAGCAGTACTTC
-,-,TRBJ1-6,TRBV6-5,CASSYTRNSPLHF,TGTGCCAGCAGTTACACGCGCAACTCACCCCTCCACTTT
TRBD2,-,TRBJ2-3,TRBV4-1,CASSQGGTSGHSTDTQYF,TGCGCCAGCAGCCAAGGCGGGACTAGCGGGCATAGCACAGATACGCAGTATTTT
-,few,TRBJ1-1,TRBV21-1,CASSKGQLNTEAFF,TGTGCCAGCAGCAAAGGACAGCTGAACACTGAAGCTTTCTTT
TRBD1,-,TRBJ2-3,TRBV2,CASAGTGSADTQYF,TGTGCCAGCGCCGGGACAGGGAGCGCAGATACGCAGTATTTT
-,-,TRBJ2-2,TRBV9,CASSVGVPDSGLFF,TGTGCCAGCAGCGTAGGGGTCCCCGACAGTGGGCTGTTTTTT
-,-,TRBJ1-2,TRBV19,CASSIGQGVNYGYTF,TGTGCCAGTAGTATAGGGCAAGGAGTCAACTATGGCTACACCTTC
TRBD2,-,TRBJ2-2,TRBV28,CASSPWTSGNTGELFF,TGTGCCAGCAGTCCGTGGACTAGCGGTAACACCGGGGAGCTGTTTTTT
-,-,TRBJ2-2,TRBV7-9,CASSRAVGELFF,TGTGCCAGCAGCCGCGCGGTCGGGGAGCTGTTTTTT
TRBD2,-,TRBJ2-2,TRBV19,CATRGLAGIGELFF,TGTGCCACCCGAGGACTAGCGGGTATCGGGGAGCTGTTTTTT
TRBD1,-,TRBJ1-3,TRBV7-9,CASSRQGAAGNTIYF,TGTGCCAGCAGCCGACAGGGGGCAGCTGGAAACACCATATATTTT
-,-,TRBJ2-2,TRBV6-1,CASSLGQNTGELFF,TGTGCCAGCAGTCTGGGACAGAACACCGGGGAGCTGTTTTTT
-,-,TRBJ2-7,TRBV7-2,CASSPVGTPYYEQYF,TGTGCCAGCAGCCCCGTTGGGACCCCCTACTACGAGCAGTACTTC
-,few,TRBJ1-1,TRBV19,CASRRTVGTEAFF,TGTGCCAGTAGAAGGACGGTTGGTACTGAAGCTTTCTTT
-,-,TRBJ1-5,TRBV7-6,CASSLSDSQPQHF,TGTGCCAGCAGCTTAAGTGACAGCCAGCCCCAGCATTTT
-,-,TRBJ1-2,TRBV18,CASSPRGRTFNF,TGTGCCAGCTCACCGAGAGGACGGACCTTTAACTTC
-,-,TRBJ2-3,TRBV10-1,CASRSFEGSPQYF,TGCGCCAGCAGATCCTTTGAGGGTTCTCCGCAGTATTTT
-,once,TRBJ2-7,TRBV30,CAWSRLAGPYEQYF,TGTGCCTGGAGCCGACTGGCGGGGCCCTACGAGCAGTACTTC
-,-,TRBJ1-4,TRBV28,CASRSNGVGEKLFF,TGTGCCAGCAGGTCTAACGGGGTAGGGGAAAAACTGTTTTTT
TRBD2,-,TRBJ2-7,TRBV7-6,CASSPQRTSGGYEQYF,TGTGCCAGCAGCCCCCAGCGGACTAGCGGGGGTTACGAGCAGTACTTC
-,-,TRBJ2-2,TRBV2,CASSVKKGYTGELFF,TGTGCCAGCAGTGTAAAAAAAGGATACACCGGGGAGCTGTTTTTT
TRBD2,-,TRBJ2-7,TRBV6-6,CASRKDGEGEQYF,TGTGCCAGCAGAAAGGACGGGGAGGGCGAGCAGTACTTC
-,once,TRBJ2-1,TRBV5-1,CASSFEGLYNEQFF,TGCGCCAGCAGCTTTGAGGGGCTCTACAATGAGCAGTTCTTC
-,-,TRBJ2-7,TRBV19,CASGRQVQYF,TGTGCCAGTGGCCGACAAGTACAGTACTTC
-,-,TRBJ2-7,TRBV5-8,CASNPRGVGTYTDEQYF,TGTGCCAGCAACCCACGGGGGGTCGGGACATACACGGACGAGCAGTACTTC
TRBD2,-,TRBJ2-1,TRBV2,CASRGTTNNEQFF,TGTGCCAGCAGGGGGACTACCAACAATGAGCAGTTCTTC
-,-,TRBJ2-3,TRBV15,CATSRDGSGVGDTQYF,TGTGCCACCAGCAGAGATGGTAGCGGAGTGGGAGATACGCAGTATTTT
-,once,TRBJ2-7,TRBV28,CASSLIDSDSYEQYF,TGTGCCAGCAGTTTAATTGATAGCGACTCCTACGAGCAGTACTTC
TRBD2,-,TRBJ2-7,TRBV7-6,CASSLLLAGDEQYF,TGTGCCAGCAGCTTATTGCTAGCGGGAGACGAGCAGTACTTC
-,-,TRBJ1-5,TRBV7-2,CASSLDRLSQHF,TGTGCCAGCAGCTTAGACCGACTTTCCCAGCATTTT
-,-,TRBJ1-5,TRBV6-1,CASSDTGGPNQPQHF,TGTGCCAGCAGTGATACGGGGGGGCCCAATCAGCCCCAGCATTTT
TRBD2,-,TRBJ2-7,TRBV4-3,CASSQEVAGGKSYEQYF,TGCGCCAGCAGCCAAGAAGTGGCGGGAGGGAAGTCCTACGAGCAGTACTTC
-,-,TRBJ1-4,TRBV5-4,CASSRASTNEKLFF,TGTGCCAGCAGCCGGGCCTCAACTAATGAAAAACTGTTTTTT
-,-,TRBJ2-4,TRBV4-1,CASSQSPGTKNIQYF,TGCGCCAGCAGCCAATCGCCCGGGACCAAAAACATTCAGTACTTC
-,-,TRBJ2-3,TRBV7-7,CASSFATADTQYF,TGTGCCAGCAGCTTCGCCACAGCAGATACGCAGTATTTT
-,-,TRBJ2-7,TRBV28,CASRGAGQLAKSSYEQYF,TGTGCCAGCAGGGGGGCCGGGCAGCTAGCGAAAAGCTCCTACGAGCAGTACTTC
-,-,TRBJ1-6,TRBV6-5,CASSYSGGALNSPLHF,TGTGCCAGCAGTTACTCAGGGGGGGCCCTGAATTCACCCCTCCACTTT